These 25 T cell receptor beta chains originate from one sample sequenced in a study of blood T cell repertoires in COVID-19. Data came from immunoSEQ multiplex PCR; TCRdb stores just in-frame clones and leaves some out. This sample yields roughly 180,000 clones, of which roughly 94% are seen a single time; 0.76% belongs to the top ten. The sequenced material came from peripheral blood. All receptors come from a man between 25 and 39 years old with COVID-19, enrolled during active disease.

This clone showed up just a few times. The chain links TRBV7-9 to TRBJ2-7; no firm D call. The V end was cut by 5 bases, the J end by 3 bases, with 5 bases between. CDR1 is SEHNR, CDR2 FQNEAQ, per germline (reference sequence). The CDR3 runs to 11 residues. The CDR3 DNA sequence: TGTGCCAGCAGCACCAGCTACGAGCAGTACTTC. It is translated as CASSTSYEQYF.

The chain links TRBV5-1 to TRBJ1-1, with D tentatively TRBD1 (6 bases). Germline V gene sequence: CDR1 SGHRS, CDR2 YFSETQ. This CDR3 has 12 amino acids. Trimming stripped 5 bases from V and 5 bases from J, with 10 bases between. CDR3 sequence: CASRSGVTEAFF. DNA for the CDR3: TGCGCCAGCAGATCAGGGGTTACTGAAGCTTTCTTT.

J is TRBJ1-2 and V is TRBV6-5, with a tentative D call TRBD1 (6 bases). The germline V and J ends were trimmed by 7 bases and 8 bases, with 17 bases remaining between them. This CDR3 contains 13 residues. Germline values: CDR1 MNHEY, CDR2 SVGAGI. The CDR3 bases are TGTGCCAGCACCCCAAGGGGGGGAGAAGGCTACACCTTC. Amino acids: CASTPRGGEGYTF.

The V and J genes are TRBV9 and TRBJ2-3, with a tentative D call TRBD1 (5 bases). The germline gives CDR1 SGDLS, CDR2 YYNGEE. CDR3 length equals 15 residues. V was clipped by 3 bases and J by 0 bases, with 11 bases between them. CDR3 sequence reads: CASSGDSFSTDTQYF. CDR3 bases: TGTGCCAGCAGCGGAGACAGTTTTAGCACAGATACGCAGTATTTT.

The chain employs TRBV5-6 and TRBJ2-1; D is perhaps TRBD2 (6 bases). Per germline, CDR1 SGHDT and CDR2 YYEEEE. The germline V and J ends were trimmed by 5 bases and 6 bases, with 12 bases remaining between them. The CDR3 extends over 13 amino acids. This chain's CDR3 is CASRYGLSNEQFF. For the CDR3, the DNA is TGTGCCAGCAGATACGGACTAAGCAATGAGCAGTTCTTC.

This chain uses TRBV5-1 with TRBJ2-7; no firm D call. With 0 bases removed from V and 2 bases from J, the gap between germline ends came to 12 bases. This CDR3 has 15 amino acids. CDR1 is SGHRS, CDR2 YFSETQ, per germline. CDR3: CASSLVSNSAYEQYF. CDR3 in DNA: TGCGCCAGCAGCTTGGTGAGCAATTCGGCCTACGAGCAGTACTTC.

V and J are TRBV19 and TRBJ1-6; 8 bases fit TRBD1. The CDR3 has 15 amino acids. Germline loops: CDR1 LNHDA, CDR2 SQIVND (reference sequence). Unmatched junction bases numbered 5, after V lost 5 bases and J lost 5 bases. CDR3 in DNA: TGTGCCAGTAGTGAAAGGACAGGGAATAATTCACCCCTCCACTTT. This gives the protein CASSERTGNNSPLHF.

V gene TRBV18 combines with J gene TRBJ1-6; TRBD1 aligns across 7 bases. Losses at the gene ends were 2 bases for V and 14 bases for J; bases not matched to a gene: 9. CDR3 size: 14 residues. From germline, CDR1 is KGHSH and CDR2 LQKENI. This CDR3 is CASSPEGITGALHF. The CDR3 bases are TGTGCCAGCTCACCAGAGGGAATCACAGGGGCCCTCCACTTT.

The genes are TRBV4-2 and TRBJ1-3, with a possible D match to TRBD1 (6 bases). The germline CDR1 and CDR2 sequences are LGHNA and YNFKEQ. This CDR3 comprises 17 residues. V was cut by 0 bases and J by 2 bases, with 14 bases left in between. CDR3 in amino acids: CASSQDRDTGPGNTIYF. The DNA for the CDR3 is TGTGCCAGCAGCCAAGATAGGGACACGGGGCCTGGAAACACCATATATTTT.

CDR3 coding DNA: TGTGCCAGCAGCTTTGCGGGTAGCGGGGGTTTAGATACGCAGTATTTT. Residues: CASSFAGSGGLDTQYF. The chain employs TRBV5-4 and TRBJ2-3, with TRBD2 matching 9 bases. V trimming: 2 bases; J trimming: 5 bases; junction bases outside the gene matches: 9. This CDR3 is built from 16 residues. The germline V gene encodes CDR1 SGHNT and CDR2 YYREEE (reference sequence).

The rearrangement uses TRBV19 and TRBJ2-2; D perhaps matches TRBD2 (6 bases). The CDR3 consists of 16 residues. The germline V and J ends were trimmed by 9 bases and 3 bases, with 20 bases remaining between them. Germline CDR1 LNHDA, CDR2 SQIVND (reference sequence). CDR3 residues: CASWEDGLADTGELFF. CDR3 nucleotides: TGTGCCAGCTGGGAGGACGGTTTAGCGGACACCGGGGAGCTGTTTTTT.

This chain uses TRBV19 with TRBJ2-2; 7 bases agree with TRBD2. The CDR3 covers 16 residues. From germline, CDR1 is LNHDA and CDR2 SQIVND (reference sequence). J gave up 3 bases and V 8 bases, and 12 bases lay outside the gene matches. CDR3 in DNA: TGTGCCAGTTCTGGGGCGCGGGGGACCGACACCGGGGAGCTGTTTTTT. This gives the protein CASSGARGTDTGELFF.

This sequence joins TRBV4-1 and TRBJ2-3, with D maybe TRBD1 (6 bases). Deletions cut 1 base from V and 2 bases from J, with 7 bases between. The germline CDR1 and CDR2 sequences are MGHRA and YSYEKL. The CDR3 loop spans 14 amino acids. The CDR3 nucleotides read TGCGCCAGCAGCCAAGGGGGGCCCACAGATACGCAGTATTTT. Its protein product is CASSQGGPTDTQYF.

This chain uses TRBV10-3 with TRBJ2-7; D might be TRBD1 (6 bases). CDR1 ENHRY and CDR2 SYGVKD come from the germline V gene. Trimming left V 8 bases short and J 5 bases short, with 10 bases between. This CDR3 has 11 residues. CDR3 region: CAIEQGHEQYF. The CDR3, as DNA: TGTGCCATCGAACAGGGACACGAGCAGTACTTC.

V gene TRBV5-1 combines with J gene TRBJ1-6, with a possible D match to TRBD1 (5 bases). CDR1 and CDR2 from the germline V gene are SGHRS and YFSETQ. Trimming pared 0 bases from V and 7 bases from J, leaving 8 bases between. The CDR3 has 14 residues. This chain's CDR3 is CASSLEGLNSPLHF. The CDR3, as DNA: TGCGCCAGCAGCTTGGAGGGACTGAATTCACCCCTCCACTTT.

The V call is TRBV13, the J call TRBJ1-2; TRBD1 agrees at 10 bases. The CDR3 runs 15 residues. Germline values: CDR1 PRHDT, CDR2 FYEKMQ (reference sequence). V was pared by 5 bases and J by 2 bases, with 5 bases of the junction left unmatched. The chain's CDR3 is CASSPKTGGNYGYTF. DNA of the CDR3: TGTGCCAGCAGCCCGAAGACAGGGGGCAACTATGGCTACACCTTC. The full variable domain, in which reference TRBV13 and TRBJ1-2 provide the parts outside the CDR3, is AAGVIQSPRHLIKEKRETATLKCYPIPRHDTVYWYQQGPGQDPQFLISFYEKMQSDKGSIPDRFSAQQFSDYHSELNMSSLELGDSALYFCASSPKTGGNYGYTFGSGTRLTVV.

The chain recombines TRBV25-1 with TRBJ1-1; D might be TRBD1 (5 bases). The ends were cut back, 4 bases at V and 7 bases at J, with 13 bases in the middle. Looked up from germline, CDR1 is MGHDK and CDR2 is SYGVNS. The CDR3 is 13 residues long. For the CDR3, the DNA is TGTGCCAGCAGTGTTCTTGGGGGAGGTGAAGCTTTCTTT. The encoded protein is CASSVLGGGEAFF.

The rearrangement uses TRBV5-1 and TRBJ2-5; 8 positions agree with TRBD2. Germline values: CDR1 SGHRS, CDR2 YFSETQ. The trim removed 4 bases at V and 2 bases at J, leaving 7 bases unmatched. The CDR3 runs 15 residues. The chain's CDR3 is CASSKTSANQETQYF. The CDR3 nucleotides read TGCGCCAGCAGCAAGACTAGCGCGAATCAAGAGACCCAGTACTTC.

CDR3 in amino acids: CASRHDRVQTQYF. The CDR3 DNA reads TGTGCCAGCAGACACGACAGGGTCCAGACCCAGTACTTC. The rearrangement joins TRBV13 to TRBJ2-5, with TRBD1 matching over 7 bases. CDR1 is PRHDT, CDR2 FYEKMQ, per germline (reference sequence). The CDR3 length is 13 residues. V lost 6 bases to trimming and J lost 6 bases; unmatched junction nucleotides: 7.

This chain links TRBV7-9 with TRBJ2-1; TRBD2 is a possible D gene (7 bases). The CDR3 runs to 14 residues. Trimming stripped 9 bases from V and 15 bases from J, with 27 bases between. The V gene's germline CDR1 is SEHNR and CDR2 FQNEAQ (reference sequence). This CDR3 is CASQGYLRGGGPFF. Written as DNA, the CDR3 is TGTGCCAGTCAAGGGTACCTCCGGGGCGGGGGCCCGTTCTTC.

The rearrangement uses TRBV2 and TRBJ2-3, with 11 nucleotides matching TRBD1. The CDR3 sequence is 15 residues long. Per the germline V gene, CDR1 is SNHLY and CDR2 is FYNNEI. After removal of 5 bases from V and 3 bases from J, the junction contained 4 bases not matched to a gene. The CDR3 DNA is TGTGCCAGCAGTTCGGACAGGGGGCGAACAGATACGCAGTATTTT. It translates to CASSSDRGRTDTQYF. The variable domain in full, with the rest retrieved from reference TRBV2 and TRBJ2-3, is EPEVTQTPSHQVTQMGQEVILRCVPISNHLYFYWYRQILGQKVEFLVSFYNNEISEKSEIFDDQFSVERPDGSNFTLKIRSTKLEDSAMYFCASSSDRGRTDTQYFGPGTRLTVL.

The chain employs TRBV7-7 and TRBJ2-1; weak D call: TRBD1 (6 bases). Trimming cost V 5 bases and J 6 bases, with 17 bases left between them. The CDR3 consists of 15 residues. Germline lookup yields CDR1 SSHAT and CDR2 FNYEAQ (reference sequence). CDR3 residues: CASSPRRDTRNEQFF. The CDR3 DNA follows: TGTGCCAGCAGCCCCCGCCGGGACACTCGCAATGAGCAGTTCTTC.

The J gene is TRBJ1-2, the V gene TRBV11-2; 10 nucleotides align to TRBD1. The CDR3 is 16 residues long. In germline, CDR1 is SGHAT, CDR2 FQNNGV. Trimming at V came to 4 bases and at J to 4 bases, leaving 9 bases not matched to a gene. The CDR3 here is CASSSIKDRGSYGYTF. DNA for the CDR3: TGTGCCAGCAGCTCCATAAAGGACAGGGGGTCCTATGGCTACACCTTC. The variable domain in full, completed from reference TRBV11-2 and TRBJ1-2, reads EAGVAQSPRYKIIEKRQSVAFWCNPISGHATLYWYQQILGQGPKLLIQFQNNGVVDDSQLPKDRFSAERLKGVDSTLKIQPAKLEDSAVYLCASSSIKDRGSYGYTFGSGTRLTVV.

The V and J genes are TRBV5-1 and TRBJ2-1; 12 bases are shared with TRBD2. In germline, CDR1 is SGHRS, CDR2 YFSETQ. Trimming cost V 4 bases and J 5 bases; bases outside gene matches: 4. This CDR3 is 15 amino acids long. Written as DNA, the CDR3 is TGCGCCAGCAGCCTCCTAGCGGGGGGGGACAATGAGCAGTTCTTC. Protein sequence: CASSLLAGGDNEQFF.

The chain has TRBV24-1 and TRBJ1-3, with 7 bases identical to TRBD1. The CDR3 is 14 residues long. The germline V gene encodes CDR1 KGHDR and CDR2 SFDVKD. With V trimmed by 4 bases and J by 3 bases, 2 bases remained unmatched. CDR3 DNA: TGTGCCACCAGTGACAGGGGGATTGGAAACACCATATATTTT. Amino acids: CATSDRGIGNTIYF.